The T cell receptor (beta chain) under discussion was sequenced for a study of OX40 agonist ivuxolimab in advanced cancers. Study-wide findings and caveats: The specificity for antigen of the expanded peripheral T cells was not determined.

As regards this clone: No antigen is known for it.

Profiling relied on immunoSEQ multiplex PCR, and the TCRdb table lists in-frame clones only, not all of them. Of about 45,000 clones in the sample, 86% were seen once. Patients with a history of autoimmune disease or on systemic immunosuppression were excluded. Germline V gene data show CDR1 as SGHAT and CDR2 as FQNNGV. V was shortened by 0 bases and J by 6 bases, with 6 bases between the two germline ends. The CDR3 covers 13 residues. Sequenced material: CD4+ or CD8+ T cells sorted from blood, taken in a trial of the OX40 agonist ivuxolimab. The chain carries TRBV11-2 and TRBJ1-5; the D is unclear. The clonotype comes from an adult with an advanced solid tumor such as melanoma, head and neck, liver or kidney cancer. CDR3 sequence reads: CASSLDVRQPQHF. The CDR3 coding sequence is TGTGCCAGCAGCTTAGATGTGCGTCAGCCCCAGCATTTT.